The clone carrying this T cell receptor (beta chain) has ten or more counts. Its specificity is not known. Individual cDNA molecules were tagged with unique molecular identifiers. One entry per CDR3 protein results from TCRdb running MiXCR on the 5' RACE reads. The repertoire includes around 76,000 distinct CDR3 sequences, about 14% of them detected once, and roughly 3.7% sits in the top ten. This specimen comes from a study of early T cells in non-severe SARS-CoV-2 infection. Study-level background: Bulk RNA from unsorted whole blood was sequenced; chains were unpaired. Study-wide results and limits: Database matching using VDJdb favored anti-spike CD8 responses, with private and CD4 specificities left missing.

Germline values: CDR1 SGHKS, CDR2 YYEKEE (reference sequence). The junction had 5 bases not matched to a gene; V was cut back by 5 bases and J by 2 bases. This CDR3 has 14 amino acids. This TCR was sampled from an adult who was a healthcare worker with PCR-confirmed SARS-CoV-2 infection or an uninfected control (not recorded which). V gene TRBV5-5 combines with J gene TRBJ2-5; 8 bases match TRBD1. The sequencing here drew on whole blood, taken at baseline. CDR3 protein: CASRSTGGQETQYF. CDR3 DNA: TGTGCCAGCAGGTCCACAGGGGGGCAAGAGACCCAGTACTTC.